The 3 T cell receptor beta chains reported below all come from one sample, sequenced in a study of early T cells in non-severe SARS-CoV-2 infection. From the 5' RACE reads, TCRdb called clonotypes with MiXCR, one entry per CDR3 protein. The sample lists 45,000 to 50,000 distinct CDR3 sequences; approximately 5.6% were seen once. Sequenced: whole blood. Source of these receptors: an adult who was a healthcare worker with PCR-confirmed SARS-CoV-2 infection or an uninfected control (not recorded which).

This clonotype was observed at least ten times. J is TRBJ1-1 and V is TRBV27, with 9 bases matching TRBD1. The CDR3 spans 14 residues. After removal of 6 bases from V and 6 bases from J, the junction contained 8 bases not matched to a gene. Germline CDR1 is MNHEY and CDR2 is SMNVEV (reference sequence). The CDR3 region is CASRRDRVRSEAFF. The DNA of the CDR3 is TGTGCCAGCAGGCGGGACAGGGTTCGATCTGAAGCTTTCTTT.

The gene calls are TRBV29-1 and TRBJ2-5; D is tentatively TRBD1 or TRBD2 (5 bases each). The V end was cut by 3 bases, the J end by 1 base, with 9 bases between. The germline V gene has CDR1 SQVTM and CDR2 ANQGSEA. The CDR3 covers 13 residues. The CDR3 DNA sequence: TGCAGCGTTGAGACGGGGACCCAAGAGACCCAGTACTTC. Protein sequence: CSVETGTQETQYF.

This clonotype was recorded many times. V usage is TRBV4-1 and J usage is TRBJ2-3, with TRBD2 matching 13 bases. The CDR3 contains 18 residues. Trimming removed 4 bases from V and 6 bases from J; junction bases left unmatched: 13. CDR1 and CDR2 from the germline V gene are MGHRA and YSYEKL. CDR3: CASSLPPPSGLAGDTQYF. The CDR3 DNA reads TGCGCCAGCAGCCTTCCCCCTCCTTCGGGACTAGCGGGGGATACGCAGTATTTT.